This T cell receptor (beta chain) was identified during a study of response to subunit inactivated influenza vaccine. Whole-study results and caveats: The authors suggested that few new T cells are recruited per seasonal influenza vaccination.

MiXCR, run by TCRdb on the RT-PCR reads, gives a single entry per CDR3 protein. This table has 200,000 to 300,000 distinct CDR3 sequences, less than 15% appearing once. The germline V gene encodes CDR1 KGHSH and CDR2 LQKENI. Trimming left V 2 bases short and J 6 bases short, with 10 bases between. The CDR3 consists of 14 residues. This clonotype was seen a single time. Its antigen is not known. This TCR was sampled from a middle-aged man who received an inactivated influenza vaccine. This chain uses TRBV18 with TRBJ2-2, with TRBD1 as a possible D gene (5 bases). This material consisted of non-naive T cells sorted from PBMCs, taken around 15 days before vaccination. The CDR3 loop reads CASSPRGNAGELFF. The CDR3 DNA sequence: TGTGCCAGCTCACCAAGGGGAAATGCCGGGGAGCTGTTTTTT.